The following is a T cell receptor (beta chain) sequence with its context. This CDR3 region has 15 residues. Germline V gives CDR1 LNHDA, CDR2 SQIVND (reference sequence). V was clipped by 5 bases and J by 3 bases, with 17 bases between them. Using a J-beta primer mix together with a sample-barcoded 5' primer, a second PCR was run for about 6 to 11 cycles. Via MiXCR, TCRdb re-called the 5' RACE reads, giving one row per CDR3 protein. This sample has about 670,000 distinct CDR3 sequences, with roughly 43% found just once. The data were taken from a study of blood T cells in healthy people across ages. The chain combines TRBV19 with TRBJ2-7, with D tentatively TRBD1 or TRBD2 (5 bases each). The TCR was taken from a man older than 75 in good health. The sequenced material came from blood. CDR3 loop: CASSPQGRANYEQYF. The CDR3 region has the DNA TGTGCCAGTAGTCCCCAGGGACGGGCAAACTACGAGCAGTACTTC.